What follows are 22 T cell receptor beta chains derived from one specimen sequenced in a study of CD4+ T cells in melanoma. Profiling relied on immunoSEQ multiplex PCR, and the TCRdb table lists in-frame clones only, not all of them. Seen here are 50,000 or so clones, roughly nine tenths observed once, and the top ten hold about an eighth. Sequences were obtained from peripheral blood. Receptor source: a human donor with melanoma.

The CDR3 loop is CSVEGVTSTDTQYF. The CDR3, as DNA: TGCAGCGTTGAGGGCGTGACTAGCACAGATACGCAGTATTTT. The rearrangement joins TRBV29-1 to TRBJ2-3; D gene uncertain. Trimming removed 3 bases at V and 0 bases at J, with 10 bases between. Germline V CDR1 and CDR2: SQVTM, ANQGSEA. This CDR3 is built from 14 residues.

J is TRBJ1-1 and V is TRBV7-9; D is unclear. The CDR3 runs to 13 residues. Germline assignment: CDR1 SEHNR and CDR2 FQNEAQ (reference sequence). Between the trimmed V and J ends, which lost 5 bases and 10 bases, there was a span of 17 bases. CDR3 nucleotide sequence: TGTGCCAGCAGCCCAATGGCAGGACCAGCAGCTTTCTTT. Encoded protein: CASSPMAGPAAFF.

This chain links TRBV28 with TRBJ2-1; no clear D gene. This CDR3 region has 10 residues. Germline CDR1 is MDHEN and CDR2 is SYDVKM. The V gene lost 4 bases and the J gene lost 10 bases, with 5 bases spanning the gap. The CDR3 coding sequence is TGTGCCAGCAGTTCCCGGGAGCAGTTCTTC. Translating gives CASSSREQFF.

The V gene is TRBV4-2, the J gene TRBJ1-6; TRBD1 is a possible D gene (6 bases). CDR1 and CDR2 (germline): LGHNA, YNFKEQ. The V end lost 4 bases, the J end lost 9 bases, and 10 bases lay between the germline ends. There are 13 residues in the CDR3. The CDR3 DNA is TGTGCCAGCAGCCCCGGACAGCCTTCACCCCTCCACTTT. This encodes CASSPGQPSPLHF.

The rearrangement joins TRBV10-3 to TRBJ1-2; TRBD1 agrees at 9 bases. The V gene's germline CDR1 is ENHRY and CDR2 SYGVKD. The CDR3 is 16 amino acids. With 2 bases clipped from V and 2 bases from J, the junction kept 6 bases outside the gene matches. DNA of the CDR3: TGTGCCATCAGTGAGGTTGGGACAGGGAAGAACTATGGCTACACCTTC. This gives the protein CAISEVGTGKNYGYTF.

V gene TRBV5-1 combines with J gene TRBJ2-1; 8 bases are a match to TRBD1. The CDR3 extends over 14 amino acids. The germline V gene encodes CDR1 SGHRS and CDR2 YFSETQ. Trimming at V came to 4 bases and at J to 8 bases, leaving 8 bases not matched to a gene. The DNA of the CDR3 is TGCGCCAGCAGCGCAGGACAGGGTTGGGATGAGCAGTTCTTC. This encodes CASSAGQGWDEQFF.

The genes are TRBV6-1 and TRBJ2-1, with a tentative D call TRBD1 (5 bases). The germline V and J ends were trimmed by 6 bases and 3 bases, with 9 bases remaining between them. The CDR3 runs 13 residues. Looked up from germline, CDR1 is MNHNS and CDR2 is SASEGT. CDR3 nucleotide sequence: TGTGCCAGCAGGTTCCAGGGCTACAATGAGCAGTTCTTC. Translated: CASRFQGYNEQFF.

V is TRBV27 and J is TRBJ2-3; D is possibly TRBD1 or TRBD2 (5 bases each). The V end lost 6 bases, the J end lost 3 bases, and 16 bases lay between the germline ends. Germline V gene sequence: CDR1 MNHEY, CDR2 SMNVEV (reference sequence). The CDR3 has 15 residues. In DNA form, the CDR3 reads TGTGCCAGCAGCCAAGGGACGGCCAAAACAGATACGCAGTATTTT. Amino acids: CASSQGTAKTDTQYF.

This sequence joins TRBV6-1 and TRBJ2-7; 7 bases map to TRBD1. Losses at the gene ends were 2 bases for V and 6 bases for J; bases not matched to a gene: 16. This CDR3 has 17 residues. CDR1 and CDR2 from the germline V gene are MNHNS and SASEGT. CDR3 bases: TGTGCCAGCAGTGAAAGTCGATTAGGGGACAGTACTGTCGAGCAGTACTTC. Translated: CASSESRLGDSTVEQYF.

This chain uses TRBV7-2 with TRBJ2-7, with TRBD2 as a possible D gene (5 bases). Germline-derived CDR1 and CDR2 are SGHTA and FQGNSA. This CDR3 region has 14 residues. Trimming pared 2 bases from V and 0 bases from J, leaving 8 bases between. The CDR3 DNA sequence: TGTGCCAGCAGCTTATCCGGGGACTCCTACGAGCAGTACTTC. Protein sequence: CASSLSGDSYEQYF. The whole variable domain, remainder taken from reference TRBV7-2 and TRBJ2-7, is GAGVSQSPSNKVTEKGKDVELRCDPISGHTALYWYRQSLGQGLEFLIYFQGNSAPDKSGLPSDRFSAERTGGSVSTLTIQRTQQEDSAVYLCASSLSGDSYEQYFGPGTRLTVT.

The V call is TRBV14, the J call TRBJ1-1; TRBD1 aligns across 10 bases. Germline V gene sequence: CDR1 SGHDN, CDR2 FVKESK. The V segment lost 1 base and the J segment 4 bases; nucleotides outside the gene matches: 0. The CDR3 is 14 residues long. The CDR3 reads CASSQGTGGTEAFF. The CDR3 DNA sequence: TGTGCCAGCAGCCAAGGGACAGGGGGCACTGAAGCTTTCTTT.

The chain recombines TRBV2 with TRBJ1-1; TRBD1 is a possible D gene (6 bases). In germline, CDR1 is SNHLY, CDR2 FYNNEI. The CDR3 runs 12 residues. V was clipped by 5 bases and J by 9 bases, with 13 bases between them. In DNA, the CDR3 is TGTGCCAGCAGTTTACAGGGTGGGAAAGCTTTCTTT. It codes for CASSLQGGKAFF.

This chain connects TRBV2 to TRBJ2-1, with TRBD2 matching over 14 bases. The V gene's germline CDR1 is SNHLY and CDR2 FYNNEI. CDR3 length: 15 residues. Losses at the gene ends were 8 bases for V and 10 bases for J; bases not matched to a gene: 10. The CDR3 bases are TGTGCCAGCCTGACAGGGACTAGCGGGGGCACAGAGCAGTTCTTC. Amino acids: CASLTGTSGGTEQFF.

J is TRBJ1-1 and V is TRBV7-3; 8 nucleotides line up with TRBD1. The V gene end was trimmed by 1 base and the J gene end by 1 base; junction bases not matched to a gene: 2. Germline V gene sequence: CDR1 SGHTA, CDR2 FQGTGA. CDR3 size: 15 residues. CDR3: CASSLMGQANTEAFF. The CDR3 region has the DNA TGTGCCAGCAGCTTAATGGGACAGGCGAACACTGAAGCTTTCTTT.

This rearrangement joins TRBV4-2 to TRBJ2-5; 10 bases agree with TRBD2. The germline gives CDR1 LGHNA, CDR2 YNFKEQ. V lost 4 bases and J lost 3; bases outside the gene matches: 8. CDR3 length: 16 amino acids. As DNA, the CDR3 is TGTGCCAGCAGCCTCGCGAGCGGGGGGGCAGAAGAGACCCAGTACTTC. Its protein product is CASSLASGGAEETQYF.

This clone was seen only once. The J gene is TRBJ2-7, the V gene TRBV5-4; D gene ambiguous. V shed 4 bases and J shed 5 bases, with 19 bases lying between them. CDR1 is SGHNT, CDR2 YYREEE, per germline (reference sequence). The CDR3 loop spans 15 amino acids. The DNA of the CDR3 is TGTGCCAGCAGCACTAAAACCAGCTTGGCGGACGAGCAGTACTTC. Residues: CASSTKTSLADEQYF. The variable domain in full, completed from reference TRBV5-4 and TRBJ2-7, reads ETGVTQSPTHLIKTRGQQVTLRCSSQSGHNTVSWYQQALGQGPQFIFQYYREEENGRGNFPPRFSGLQFPNYSSELNVNALELDDSALYLCASSTKTSLADEQYFGPGTRLTVT.

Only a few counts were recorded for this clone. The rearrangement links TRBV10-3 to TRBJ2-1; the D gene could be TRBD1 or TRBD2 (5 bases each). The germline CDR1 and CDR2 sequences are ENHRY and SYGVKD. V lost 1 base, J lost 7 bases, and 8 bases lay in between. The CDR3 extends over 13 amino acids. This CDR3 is CAISEWGTNEQFF. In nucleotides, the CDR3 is TGTGCCATCAGTGAGTGGGGGACGAATGAGCAGTTCTTC.

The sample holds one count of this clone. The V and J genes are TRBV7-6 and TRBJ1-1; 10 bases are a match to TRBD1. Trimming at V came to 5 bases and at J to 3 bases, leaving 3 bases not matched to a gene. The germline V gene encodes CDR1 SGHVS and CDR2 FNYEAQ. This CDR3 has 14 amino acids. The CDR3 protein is CASSQDRGYTEAFF. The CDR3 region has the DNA TGTGCCAGCAGCCAGGACAGGGGGTACACTGAAGCTTTCTTT.

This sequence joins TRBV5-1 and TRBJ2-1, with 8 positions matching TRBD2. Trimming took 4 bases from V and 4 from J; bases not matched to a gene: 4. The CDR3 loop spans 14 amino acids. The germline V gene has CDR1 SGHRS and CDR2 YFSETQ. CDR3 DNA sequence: TGCGCCAGCAGCCGGGGGGGCCCATACAATGAGCAGTTCTTC. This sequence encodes CASSRGGPYNEQFF.

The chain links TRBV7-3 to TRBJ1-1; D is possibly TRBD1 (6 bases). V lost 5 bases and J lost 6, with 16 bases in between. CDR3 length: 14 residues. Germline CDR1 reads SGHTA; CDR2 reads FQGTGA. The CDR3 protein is CASSRTGRGAEAFF. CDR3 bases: TGTGCCAGCAGCCGCACAGGGAGAGGAGCTGAAGCTTTCTTT.

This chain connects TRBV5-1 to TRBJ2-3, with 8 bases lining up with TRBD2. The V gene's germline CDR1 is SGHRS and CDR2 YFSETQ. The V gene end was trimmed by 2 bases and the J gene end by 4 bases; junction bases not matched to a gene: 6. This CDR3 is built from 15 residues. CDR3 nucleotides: TGCGCCAGCAGCTTCGCGGGGGGAGTCCCAGATACGCAGTATTTT. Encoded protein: CASSFAGGVPDTQYF.

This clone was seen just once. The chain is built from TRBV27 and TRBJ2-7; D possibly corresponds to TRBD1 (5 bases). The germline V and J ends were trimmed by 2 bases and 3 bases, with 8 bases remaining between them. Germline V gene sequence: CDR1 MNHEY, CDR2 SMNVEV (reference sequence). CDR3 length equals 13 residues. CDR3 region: CASSLGAVYEQYF. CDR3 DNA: TGTGCCAGCAGTTTAGGGGCAGTCTACGAGCAGTACTTC.